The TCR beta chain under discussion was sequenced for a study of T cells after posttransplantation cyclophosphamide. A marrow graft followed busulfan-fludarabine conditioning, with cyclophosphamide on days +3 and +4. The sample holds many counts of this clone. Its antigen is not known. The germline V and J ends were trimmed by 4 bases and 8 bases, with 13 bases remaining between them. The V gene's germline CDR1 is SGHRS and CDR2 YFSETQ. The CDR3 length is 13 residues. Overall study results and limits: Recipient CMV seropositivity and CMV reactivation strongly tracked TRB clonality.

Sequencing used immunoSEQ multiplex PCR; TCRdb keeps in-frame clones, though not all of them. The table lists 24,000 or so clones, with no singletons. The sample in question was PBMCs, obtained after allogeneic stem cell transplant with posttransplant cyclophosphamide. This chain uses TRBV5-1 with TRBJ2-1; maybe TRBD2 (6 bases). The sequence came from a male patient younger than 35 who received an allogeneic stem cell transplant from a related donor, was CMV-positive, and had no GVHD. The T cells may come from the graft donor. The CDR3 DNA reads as TGCGCCAGCAGCGCGACTAGTGTCTATGAGCAGTTCTTC. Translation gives CASSATSVYEQFF.